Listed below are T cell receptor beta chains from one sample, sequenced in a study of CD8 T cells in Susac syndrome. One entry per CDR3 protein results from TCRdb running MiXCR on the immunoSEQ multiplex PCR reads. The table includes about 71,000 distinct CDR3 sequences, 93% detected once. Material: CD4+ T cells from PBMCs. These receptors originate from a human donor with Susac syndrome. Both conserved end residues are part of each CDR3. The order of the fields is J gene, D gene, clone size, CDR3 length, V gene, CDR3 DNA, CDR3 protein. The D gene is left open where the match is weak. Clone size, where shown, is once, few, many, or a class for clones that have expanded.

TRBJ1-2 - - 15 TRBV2 TGTGCCAGCAGTTCCGGGGCAGAATCTAACTATGGCTACACCTTC CASSSGAESNYGYTF
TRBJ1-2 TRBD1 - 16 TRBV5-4 TGTGCCAGCAGCCCGTCAATTACAGGGGGCTGGTATGGCTACACCTTC CASSPSITGGWYGYTF
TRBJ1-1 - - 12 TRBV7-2 TGTGCCAGCAGCTTAGAGGGGTCCAAAGCTTTCTTT CASSLEGSKAFF
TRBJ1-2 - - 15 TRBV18 TGTGCCAGCTCACTAACGGGGGCTTCGGAGGGAGGCTACACCTTC CASSLTGASEGGYTF
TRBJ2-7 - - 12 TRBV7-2 TGTGCCAGCAGCCGCGGGGCAGTCGTTCAGTACTTC CASSRGAVVQYF
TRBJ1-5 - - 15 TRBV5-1 TGCGCCAGCAGCTTGGCGGGACAAGTTTATCAGCCCCAGCATTTT CASSLAGQVYQPQHF
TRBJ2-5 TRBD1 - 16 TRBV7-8 TGTGCCAGCAGCTTATACAGGGGGAGAATCCAAGAGACCCAGTACTTC CASSLYRGRIQETQYF
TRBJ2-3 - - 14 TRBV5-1 TGCGCCAGCAGCTTAAGGGGGGGCACAGATACGCAGTATTTT CASSLRGGTDTQYF
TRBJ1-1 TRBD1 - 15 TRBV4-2 TGTGCCAGCAGCCATAGCGACAGGGAAGGCACTGAAGCTTTCTTT CASSHSDREGTEAFF
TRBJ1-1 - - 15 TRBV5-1 TGCGCCAGCAGCTTGGGGGGACGGGCAGAGGCTGAAGCTTTCTTT CASSLGGRAEAEAFF
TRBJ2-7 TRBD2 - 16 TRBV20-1 TGCAGTGCTAGGGCTAGCGGGGGGGCGGGATCATACGAGCAGTACTTC CSARASGGAGSYEQYF
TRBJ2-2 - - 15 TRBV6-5 TGTGCCAGCAGGGCGTCCCCTCCGAACACCGGGGAGCTGTTTTTT CASRASPPNTGELFF
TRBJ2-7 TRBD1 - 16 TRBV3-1 TGTGCCAGCAGCCAAGTGGGGGGACAGGCTGGGTACGAGCAGTACTTC CASSQVGGQAGYEQYF
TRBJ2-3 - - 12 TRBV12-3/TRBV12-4 TGTGCCAGCAGTTTAGGGTTCGATACGCAGTATTTT CASSLGFDTQYF
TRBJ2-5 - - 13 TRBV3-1 TGTGCCAGCAGCCAAAGGGGGATGGAGACCCAGTACTTC CASSQRGMETQYF
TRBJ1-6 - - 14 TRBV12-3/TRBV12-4 TGTGCCAGCAGTTTATTGGGGGTTCGTTCACCCCTCCACTTT CASSLLGVRSPLHF
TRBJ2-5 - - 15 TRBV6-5 TGTGCCAGCAGTTACTCACGGCGGGGCCAAGAGACCCAGTACTTC CASSYSRRGQETQYF
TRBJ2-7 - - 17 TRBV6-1 TGTGCCAGCAGGCTCGGACGTTCAGGGGTAGGGTCCTACGAGCAGTACTTC CASRLGRSGVGSYEQYF
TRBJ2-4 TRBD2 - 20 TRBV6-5 TGTGCCAGCATTAAACCAACCTGTACTGGGACTAATCTAGCCAAAAACATTCAGTACTTC CASIKPTCTGTNLAKNIQYF
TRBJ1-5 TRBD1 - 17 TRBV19 TGTGCCAGTATCCGGACAGGGCCTATGATCAGCAATCAGCCCCAGCATTTT CASIRTGPMISNQPQHF
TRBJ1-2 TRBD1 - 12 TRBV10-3 TGTGCCATCAGTGGGGACAGGGGAAGCTACACCTTC CAISGDRGSYTF
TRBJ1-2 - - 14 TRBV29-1 TGCAGCGTTGCCCGGGACACTGAGAGCTATGGCTACACCTTC CSVARDTESYGYTF
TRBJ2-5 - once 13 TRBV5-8 TGTGCCAGCAGCTGGGACATTTCGGAGACCCAGTACTTC CASSWDISETQYF
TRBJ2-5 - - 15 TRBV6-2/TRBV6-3 TGTGCCAGCAGGGGTCATGGACAAGGGCAAGAGACCCAGTACTTC CASRGHGQGQETQYF
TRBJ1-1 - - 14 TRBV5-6 TGTGCCAGCAGCTTGTTGGGCATTAACACTGAAGCTTTCTTT CASSLLGINTEAFF
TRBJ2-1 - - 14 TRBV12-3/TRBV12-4 TGTGCCAGCAGTGCCCAGGGCAGGAACAATGAGCAGTTCTTC CASSAQGRNNEQFF
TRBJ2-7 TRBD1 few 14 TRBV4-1 TGCGCCAGCACCTCGAGACAGGGTGTATACGAGCAGTACTTC CASTSRQGVYEQYF
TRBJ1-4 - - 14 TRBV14 TGTGCCAGCAGCCCCTCTCAGACAGGTGAAAAACTGTTTTTT CASSPSQTGEKLFF
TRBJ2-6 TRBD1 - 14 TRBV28 TGTGCCAGCAAAGGGGGCAGTGGGGCCAACGTCCTGACTTTC CASKGGSGANVLTF
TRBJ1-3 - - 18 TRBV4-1 TGCGCCAGCAGCCAAGCTAATATCGCCCAGGGGCCTGGAAACACCATATATTTT CASSQANIAQGPGNTIYF
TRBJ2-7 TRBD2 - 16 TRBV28 TGTGCCAGCAGTTTACCGACTAGCGGGGGCCGAGACGAGCAGTACTTC CASSLPTSGGRDEQYF